This is a list of T cell receptor beta chains from one sample in a study of response to subunit inactivated influenza vaccine. MiXCR, applied by TCRdb to the RT-PCR reads, yields one record per CDR3 protein. The table lists hundreds of thousands of distinct CDR3 sequences, roughly 18% of them singletons, with roughly a tenth in the top ten. The sequencing here drew on PBMCs from blood, taken 5 to 6 days after vaccination. The receptors derive from a man in his forties or fifties who received an inactivated influenza vaccine. CDR3s include the opening cysteine and the closing phenylalanine or tryptophan. Each record gives: clone size, CDR3 length, D gene, V gene, J gene, CDR3 DNA, CDR3 protein. A D gene is named only where the DNA matches it firmly. The size entry is marked missing in some rows and otherwise reads once, few, many or a size class.

>.|16|.|TRBV4-2|TRBJ2-3
TGTGCCAGCAGCCTAAGTGGTAGGACTGACACAGATACGCAGTATTTT
CASSLSGRTDTDTQYF
>.|16|TRBD1|TRBV18|TRBJ2-1
TGTGCCAGCTCACTCTTCGGGACAGGGAGCGGGAATGAGCAGTTCTTC
CASSLFGTGSGNEQFF
>few|14|TRBD2|TRBV7-2|TRBJ2-7
TGTGCCACCGGCCGGGACTATAAATCCTACGAGCAGTACTTC
CATGRDYKSYEQYF
>few|14|.|TRBV13|TRBJ2-7
TGTGCCAGCAGCATTCTTAAGCGGCCCTACGAGCAGTACTTC
CASSILKRPYEQYF
>few|14|TRBD2|TRBV15|TRBJ2-7
TGTGCCACCGCAGAGGGGACTAGAAGGGTCGAGCAGTACTTC
CATAEGTRRVEQYF
>.|16|TRBD1|TRBV12-3/TRBV12-4|TRBJ2-2
TGTGCCAGCAGTTTACAGCTGGGACAGCGCACCGGGGAGCTGTTTTTT
CASSLQLGQRTGELFF
>few|14|TRBD2|TRBV10-3|TRBJ2-3
TGTGCCATCAGTGACAGACTAGCTTCAGATACGCAGTATTTT
CAISDRLASDTQYF
>few|13|.|TRBV29-1|TRBJ1-5
TGCAGCGTGGGGGGCAGCCGCAATCAGCCCCAGCATTTT
CSVGGSRNQPQHF
>once|14|.|TRBV7-9|TRBJ2-3
TGTGCCAGCAGCTTCTCGAGACAGTCAGATACGCAGTATTTT
CASSFSRQSDTQYF
>few|15|.|TRBV2|TRBJ1-1
TGTGCCAGTGACCTTAAACCCGGGCAGGACACTGAAGCTTTCTTT
CASDLKPGQDTEAFF
>.|15|TRBD2|TRBV7-9|TRBJ2-3
TGTGCCAGCAGAAGAGCGGGAGAGAGCACAGATACGCAGTATTTT
CASRRAGESTDTQYF
>.|16|TRBD2|TRBV4-1|TRBJ2-2
TGCGCCAGCAGCCAAGATCAGCGGGGAGGCCGCGGGGAGCTGTTTTTT
CASSQDQRGGRGELFF
>many|15|.|TRBV7-9|TRBJ2-1
TGTGCCAGCAGCTTCGGTGGGGGCTCCTACAATGAGCAGTTCTTC
CASSFGGGSYNEQFF
>few|14|.|TRBV20-1|TRBJ1-1
TGCAGTGCGAGAAGCCGGGCTCGTGGCACTGAAGCTTTCTTT
CSARSRARGTEAFF
>.|15|TRBD1|TRBV5-1|TRBJ2-1
TGCGCCAGCAGCTTTGGGACAGGGGGCATGGATGAGCAGTTCTTC
CASSFGTGGMDEQFF
>.|14|TRBD1|TRBV12-3/TRBV12-4|TRBJ2-7
TGTGCCAGCAGTTTACGGGACAGGGGAGGCGAGCAGTACTTC
CASSLRDRGGEQYF
>few|15|.|TRBV7-2|TRBJ2-2
TGTGCCAGCAGACGCTCCCCGGGTAGTACCGGGGAGCTGTTTTTT
CASRRSPGSTGELFF
>few|14|.|TRBV29-1|TRBJ2-5
TGCAGCGTTGAAGACAGGGTCCGGGAAGAGACCCAGTACTTC
CSVEDRVREETQYF
>few|13|.|TRBV7-9|TRBJ2-7
TGTGCCAGCAGCTTAGGCTGGACCTACGAGCAGTACTTC
CASSLGWTYEQYF
>.|14|.|TRBV6-1|TRBJ2-1
TGTGCCAGCAGCCGGGGGCCGGGTACGAATGAGCAGTTCTTC
CASSRGPGTNEQFF
>few|15|TRBD1|TRBV24-1|TRBJ2-5
TGTGCCACCAGTGATCCCGGGACAGGAGGAGAGACCCAGTACTTC
CATSDPGTGGETQYF
>few|13|.|TRBV20-1|TRBJ2-2
TGCAGTGCCCCTTATCAAATGGGGGGGGAGCTGTTTTTT
CSAPYQMGGELFF
>few|13|.|TRBV7-6|TRBJ2-7
TGTGCCAGCAGCTTCTCTAACTCCCCCGAGCAGTACTTC
CASSFSNSPEQYF
>few|12|.|TRBV7-9|TRBJ2-3
TGTGCCAGTGGCCCATTCCAGGGTACGCAGTATTTT
CASGPFQGTQYF
>few|14|.|TRBV5-6|TRBJ2-7
TGTGCCAGCAGCTGGAGACGAAGCAGCTACGAGCAGTACTTC
CASSWRRSSYEQYF
>.|18|TRBD2|TRBV4-3|TRBJ2-1
TGCGCCAGCAGCCAAGGGACTAGCGGGAGGGTCCCCTACAATGAGCAGTTCTTC
CASSQGTSGRVPYNEQFF
>many|12|.|TRBV4-1|TRBJ2-3
TGCGCCAGCAGCCAAGACCAGAGAATGCAGTATTTT
CASSQDQRMQYF
>.|15|TRBD1|TRBV10-3|TRBJ1-1
TGTGCCATCAGTGATTCCCTTACAGGGGAGACTGAAGCTTTCTTT
CAISDSLTGETEAFF
>.|16|TRBD1|TRBV7-2|TRBJ2-7
TGTGCCAGCAGCTTAGCAGGGACAGGGGCTGACTACGAGCAGTACTTC
CASSLAGTGADYEQYF
>.|12|.|TRBV11-2|TRBJ1-4
TGTGCCAGCAGCCACGCGGGGGAAAAACTGTTTTTT
CASSHAGEKLFF
>.|20|TRBD2|TRBV6-2/TRBV6-3|TRBJ2-1
TGTGCCAGCAGTCTACATAGGACTAGCTGGAGGGATATCTCCTACAATGAGCAGTTCTTC
CASSLHRTSWRDISYNEQFF
>.|12|.|TRBV2|TRBJ2-7
TGTGCCAGCAGTGGACCACTGGGGGTTCAGTACTTC
CASSGPLGVQYF
>.|15|TRBD1|TRBV5-1|TRBJ2-7
TGCGCCAGCAGTGATTACGCCGTGGGACAGGACGAGCAGTACTTC
CASSDYAVGQDEQYF
>.|13|.|TRBV10-3|TRBJ2-7
TGTGCCATCAGTGGGGGATCGACCTACGAGCAGTACTTC
CAISGGSTYEQYF
>.|16|TRBD2|TRBV7-3|TRBJ2-1
TGTGCCAGCAGCCCTCTTAGCGGGAGTAAATACAATGAGCAGTTCTTC
CASSPLSGSKYNEQFF
>.|15|TRBD2|TRBV6-2/TRBV6-3|TRBJ2-1
TGTGCCAGCAAACTTGTAGCGGGGGCCTCCAATGAGCAGTTCTTC
CASKLVAGASNEQFF